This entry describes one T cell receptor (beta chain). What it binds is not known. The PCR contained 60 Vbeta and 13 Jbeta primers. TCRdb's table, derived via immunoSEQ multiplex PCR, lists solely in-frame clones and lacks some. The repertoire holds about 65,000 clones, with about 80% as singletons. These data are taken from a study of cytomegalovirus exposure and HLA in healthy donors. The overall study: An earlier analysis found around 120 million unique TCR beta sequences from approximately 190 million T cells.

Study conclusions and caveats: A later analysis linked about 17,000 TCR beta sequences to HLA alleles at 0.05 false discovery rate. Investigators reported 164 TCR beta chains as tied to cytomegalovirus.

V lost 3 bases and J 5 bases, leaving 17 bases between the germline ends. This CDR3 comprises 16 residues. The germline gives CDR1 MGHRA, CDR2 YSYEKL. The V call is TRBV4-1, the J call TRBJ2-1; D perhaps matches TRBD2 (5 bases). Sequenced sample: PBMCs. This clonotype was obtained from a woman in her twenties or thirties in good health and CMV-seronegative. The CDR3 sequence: CASSHLGSLDHNEQFF. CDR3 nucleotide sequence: TGCGCCAGCAGCCACCTAGGGAGCCTTGACCACAATGAGCAGTTCTTC.